The clone carrying this T cell receptor beta chain was seen repeatedly, ten times or more. CDR3 size: 16 residues. CDR1 and CDR2 from the germline V gene are MNHEY and SVGEGT. V lost 2 bases and J lost 0, with 11 bases in between. The investigators amplified TCR beta CDR3 regions from RNA transcripts. The HTBI set primed first-round TCR CDR3 RT-PCR. TCRdb called the multiplex PCR reads again in MiXCR, with one record for every CDR3 protein. The sample lists 300,000 to 450,000 distinct CDR3 sequences; about 15% were seen once. This specimen comes from a study of T cells in Graves' hyperthyroidism and ophthalmopathy. The overall study: Peripheral blood collection took place at initial diagnosis, before any treatment.

The study defined stable Graves' hyperthyroidism as no ophthalmopathy progression within 18 months. V and J are TRBV6-2 or TRBV6-3 and TRBJ2-1; perhaps TRBD1 as D (6 bases). Material for sequencing was blood. The receptor's source is a woman aged 60 to 75 with Graves' hyperthyroidism. The CDR3 DNA reads as TGTGCCAGCAGTTACCCAGGGGTGGGCTCCTACAATGAGCAGTTCTTC. It codes for CASSYPGVGSYNEQFF.